These 24 T cell receptor beta chains were sequenced from one sample in a study of identical twins. TCRdb re-analysed the 5' RACE reads in MiXCR, keeping a single row per CDR3 protein. The sample lists about 150,000 distinct CDR3 sequences, under 4.5% seen once, with 8.1% in the top ten. Sample: memory T cells sorted from blood. These receptors originate from a man younger than 35 in good health.

The V and J genes are TRBV5-4 and TRBJ2-7; 7 nucleotides match TRBD2. The CDR3 is made up of 15 amino acids. Germline V gives CDR1 SGHNT, CDR2 YYREEE (reference sequence). With V trimmed by 3 bases and J by 2 bases, 8 bases remained unmatched. The CDR3 protein is CASSSSSGQPYEQYF. The DNA for the CDR3 is TGTGCCAGCAGCTCCTCTAGCGGCCAACCCTACGAGCAGTACTTC.

Many counts were recorded for this clonotype. The chain recombines TRBV4-2 with TRBJ2-5; D uncertain. Deletions cut 0 bases from V and 4 bases from J, with 3 bases between. Germline loops: CDR1 LGHNA, CDR2 YNFKEQ. CDR3 length equals 12 residues. The CDR3 DNA is TGTGCCAGCAGCCAAGAAAGAGAGACCCAGTACTTC. It translates to CASSQERETQYF.

The chain has TRBV7-2 and TRBJ2-1; 8 bases are a match to TRBD2. This CDR3 region has 16 residues. Losses at the gene ends were 1 base for V and 11 bases for J; bases not matched to a gene: 13. CDR1 and CDR2 (germline): SGHTA, FQGNSA. CDR3 DNA sequence: TGTGCCAGCAGCTTAGAAGGGACTAGAGTTACGGGGAAGCAGTTCTTC. Its translation: CASSLEGTRVTGKQFF.

This clonotype has a count of ten or more. The rearrangement links TRBV10-3 to TRBJ2-2; 7 bases are a match to TRBD1. The V gene's germline CDR1 is ENHRY and CDR2 SYGVKD. The CDR3 loop spans 14 amino acids. The V gene end was trimmed by 9 bases and the J gene end by 3 bases; junction bases not matched to a gene: 7. CDR3: CAMARGRDTGELFF. CDR3 bases: TGTGCCATGGCAAGGGGGCGAGACACCGGGGAGCTGTTTTTT.

This clonotype was seen ten or more times. This chain links TRBV12-3 or TRBV12-4 with TRBJ1-5; D uncertain. There are 13 residues in the CDR3. The V gene lost 3 bases and the J gene lost 4 bases, with 7 bases spanning the gap. Here the CDR3 reads CASSFSINQPQHF. In DNA form, the CDR3 reads TGTGCCAGCAGTTTTAGCATAAATCAGCCCCAGCATTTT.

This clonotype was seen repeatedly, ten times or more. V usage is TRBV2 and J usage is TRBJ2-1, with a weak D call TRBD2 (6 bases). The germline V gene encodes CDR1 SNHLY and CDR2 FYNNEI. CDR3 length: 14 residues. V was shortened by 1 base and J by 9 bases, with 13 bases between the two germline ends. The CDR3 DNA reads TGTGCCAGCAGTGAAGTTAGGATCGGGGGTGAGCAGTTCTTC. Residues: CASSEVRIGGEQFF.

This clonotype came up many times. The gene calls are TRBV7-6 and TRBJ2-7; D is undetermined. The CDR3 spans 13 residues. From germline, CDR1 is SGHVS and CDR2 FNYEAQ. Trimming shortened V by 5 bases and J by 4 bases, and 12 bases separated the two germline ends. This chain's CDR3 is CASSVPPSYEQYV. The CDR3 DNA sequence: TGTGCCAGCAGCGTCCCCCCGTCTTACGAGCAGTACGTC.

This clonotype was seen ten or more times. The genes are TRBV5-5 and TRBJ2-7; possible D gene TRBD1, 5 bases. V was trimmed by 3 bases and J by 6 bases, leaving 13 bases between them. The CDR3 loop spans 13 amino acids. Germline CDR1 reads SGHKS; CDR2 reads YYEKEE (reference sequence). CDR3 residues: CASSWGRTSEQYV. CDR3 nucleotide sequence: TGTGCCAGCAGCTGGGGCCGGACGTCCGAGCAGTACGTC.

This chain joins TRBV18 and TRBJ2-1, with 9 bases that match TRBD1. The germline V gene encodes CDR1 KGHSH and CDR2 LQKENI. The CDR3 spans 15 residues. V was pared by 6 bases and J by 3 bases, with 6 bases of the junction left unmatched. The CDR3 coding sequence is TGTGCCAGCTCCCCGGGACAGGGCGACTACAATGAGCAGTTCTTC. Translating gives CASSPGQGDYNEQFF.

This clonotype was recorded many times. The chain has TRBV27 and TRBJ2-5, with D unclear. The CDR3 is made up of 13 amino acids. Germline V gene sequence: CDR1 MNHEY, CDR2 SMNVEV (reference sequence). V dropped 3 bases and J dropped 1 base, with 6 bases sitting between them. CDR3 nucleotides: TGTGCCAGCAGTTTTACGCTCCAAGAGACCCAGTACTTC. Translation gives CASSFTLQETQYF.

The sample holds many counts of this clonotype. V usage is TRBV7-9 and J usage is TRBJ2-2; 14 bases are shared with TRBD2. Germline loops: CDR1 SEHNR, CDR2 FQNEAQ (reference sequence). The CDR3 loop spans 16 amino acids. V lost 5 bases, J lost 9 bases, and 8 bases stayed unmatched. The CDR3: CASSAGTSGSFRELFF. Here the CDR3 DNA reads TGTGCCAGCAGCGCCGGGACTAGCGGGAGTTTTAGGGAGCTGTTTTTT.

This clonotype was seen at least ten times. The chain uses TRBV5-1 and TRBJ1-4; 9 bases agree with TRBD1. The CDR3 loop spans 15 amino acids. After removal of 5 bases from V and 8 bases from J, the junction contained 10 bases not matched to a gene. From germline, CDR1 is SGHRS and CDR2 YFSETQ. CDR3 sequence (DNA): TGCGCCAGCAGTTTAACCGGGACAGGGATGGAAAAACTGTTTTTT. It codes for CASSLTGTGMEKLFF.

In its sample, this clonotype was seen many times. The rearrangement links TRBV2 to TRBJ2-1, with 8 bases aligning to TRBD1. The CDR3 has 13 amino acids. The germline V gene has CDR1 SNHLY and CDR2 FYNNEI. With V trimmed by 8 bases and J by 10 bases, 10 bases remained unmatched. The CDR3 nucleotides read TGTGCCAGCTTGCAGGGGGCTACCGGAGAGCAGTTCTTC. Protein sequence: CASLQGATGEQFF.

The table lists this clonotype with many counts. This CDR3 is CSAQGWGEDGYTF. In DNA, the CDR3 is TGCAGCGCCCAAGGATGGGGGGAAGATGGCTACACCTTC. This rearrangement joins TRBV29-1 to TRBJ1-2; weak D call: TRBD1 (5 bases). Germline CDR1 and CDR2: SQVTM and ANQGSEA. The CDR3 loop spans 13 amino acids. V lost 7 bases and J 6 bases, leaving 18 bases between the germline ends.

This clonotype has ten or more counts. V and J are TRBV6-5 and TRBJ2-2; 7 bases map to TRBD1. Germline CDR1 reads MNHEY; CDR2 reads SVGAGI. The CDR3 length is 16 residues. The V segment lost 2 bases and the J segment 4 bases; nucleotides outside the gene matches: 7. This CDR3 reads CASSYEGGRGTGELFF. CDR3 DNA: TGTGCCAGCAGTTACGAAGGGGGCAGGGGCACCGGGGAGCTGTTTTTT.

This clonotype was picked up many times. The gene calls are TRBV12-3 or TRBV12-4 and TRBJ2-2; D is unclear. V lost 3 bases, J lost 1 base, and 9 bases lay in between. This CDR3 is built from 15 residues. The CDR3 loop is CASSFPRRNTGELFF. The CDR3 DNA sequence: TGTGCCAGCAGTTTTCCCCGGCGGAACACCGGGGAGCTGTTTTTT.

This clonotype has ten or more counts. The gene calls are TRBV5-1 and TRBJ2-2; unclear D gene. This CDR3 is 14 amino acids long. V was cut by 0 bases and J by 4 bases, with 7 bases left in between. The germline V gene has CDR1 SGHRS and CDR2 YFSETQ. The CDR3 spells CASSLGQPTGELFF. CDR3 nucleotides: TGCGCCAGCAGCTTGGGGCAGCCCACCGGGGAGCTGTTTTTT.

This clonotype was found many times. The chain carries TRBV6-4 and TRBJ2-3; D not certain. CDR3 length: 18 amino acids. Germline loops: CDR1 MRHNA, CDR2 SNTAGT. Deletions cut 2 bases from V and 0 bases from J, with 18 bases between. This CDR3 is CASSDTSPKYLSTDTQYF. The CDR3 DNA is TGTGCCAGCAGTGACACTTCCCCAAAATACCTTAGCACAGATACGCAGTATTTT.

The V and J genes are TRBV15 and TRBJ1-5; D not certain. The V and J ends lost 3 bases and 7 bases respectively, with 10 bases between them. This CDR3 has 13 amino acids. CDR1 is LNHNV and CDR2 is YYDKDF in the germline V gene (reference sequence). DNA for the CDR3: TGTGCCACCAGCAGGGGAATAGAGCAGCCCCAGCATTTT. Translation gives CATSRGIEQPQHF.

The sample holds many counts of this clonotype. The chain has TRBV20-1 and TRBJ2-5; D is possibly TRBD1 or TRBD2 (5 bases each). The V end was cut by 0 bases, the J end by 5 bases, with 13 bases between. This CDR3 spans 14 amino acids. The germline CDR1 and CDR2 sequences are DFQATT and SNEGSKA (reference sequence). Here the CDR3 DNA reads TGCAGTGCTAGAGATGGGGACGGATGGGAGACCCAGTACTTC. The encoded protein is CSARDGDGWETQYF.

This clonotype appeared many times. The chain joins TRBV12-3 or TRBV12-4 to TRBJ1-2; 12 positions agree with TRBD1. The CDR3 extends over 15 amino acids. V was pared by 6 bases and J by 6 bases, with 8 bases of the junction left unmatched. The DNA of the CDR3 is TGTGCCAGCAGAACACCCGGGACAGGGGGCAATGGCTACACCTTC. Encoded protein: CASRTPGTGGNGYTF.

This clonotype came up many times. The chain links TRBV29-1 to TRBJ2-2; 7 bases agree with TRBD1. Germline CDR1 is SQVTM and CDR2 is ANQGSEA. The CDR3 consists of 16 residues. V was clipped by 2 bases and J by 7 bases; unmatched bases: 13. This CDR3 is CSVELGNRGKNGELFF. CDR3 nucleotide sequence: TGCAGCGTTGAATTGGGTAACAGGGGAAAGAACGGGGAGCTGTTTTTT.

For this clonotype: A much larger clone sits a single nucleotide away, making a read error possible. V usage is TRBV20-1 and J usage is TRBJ2-2; D might be TRBD1 (6 bases). This CDR3 has 14 residues. Germline CDR1 and CDR2: DFQATT and SNEGSKA (reference sequence). Trimming took off 5 bases at V and 0 bases at J, with 10 bases between the two ends. CDR3 protein: CSAEQGTNTGELFF. For the CDR3, the DNA is TGCAGTGCTGAACAGGGCACGAACACCGGGGAGCTGTTTTTT.

The sample holds many counts of this clonotype. The rearrangement joins TRBV28 to TRBJ2-3; the D gene is possibly TRBD1 (6 bases). V lost 8 bases and J 2 bases, leaving 11 bases between the germline ends. Germline CDR1 reads MDHEN; CDR2 reads SYDVKM. The CDR3 runs 13 residues. The CDR3: CASGQPSTDTQYF. Written as DNA, the CDR3 is TGTGCCAGCGGACAGCCATCCACAGATACGCAGTATTTT.